These T cell receptor beta chains were read from a single sample in a study of blood T cell repertoires in COVID-19. Sequencing used immunoSEQ multiplex PCR; TCRdb keeps in-frame clones, though not all of them. Of about 220,000 clones listed, about 84% are singletons. Sequenced: peripheral blood. These receptors were taken from a human donor in a cohort sampled during active COVID-19. Both conserved end residues are trimmed from each CDR3. Fields, in order: J gene, V gene, D gene, CDR3 protein. The D gene is left open where the match is weak.

j_gene: TRBJ2-3
v_gene: TRBV19
d_gene: NA
CDR3aa: ASSNTILATDTQY

j_gene: TRBJ1-3
v_gene: TRBV27
d_gene: TRBD1
CDR3aa: ASSLPDRDSGNTIY

j_gene: TRBJ1-2
v_gene: TRBV7-2
d_gene: NA
CDR3aa: ASSTQGRGYT

j_gene: TRBJ2-2
v_gene: TRBV24-1
d_gene: NA
CDR3aa: ATSEGAVFPGELF

j_gene: TRBJ2-7
v_gene: TRBV4-2
d_gene: NA
CDR3aa: ASSQASTASYEQY

j_gene: TRBJ2-1
v_gene: TRBV3-1/TRBV3-2
d_gene: NA
CDR3aa: ASSQDDVVAYEQF

j_gene: TRBJ1-5
v_gene: TRBV27
d_gene: NA
CDR3aa: ASSLAGSQPQH

j_gene: TRBJ1-2
v_gene: TRBV30
d_gene: TRBD1
CDR3aa: AWRGDSFFEGYT

j_gene: TRBJ2-1
v_gene: TRBV7-9
d_gene: NA
CDR3aa: ASRQHKGPDEQF

j_gene: TRBJ2-3
v_gene: TRBV28
d_gene: TRBD2
CDR3aa: ASSLLAGVRTDTQY

j_gene: TRBJ2-3
v_gene: TRBV14
d_gene: NA
CDR3aa: ASSQDIAADTQY

j_gene: TRBJ2-1
v_gene: TRBV3-1/TRBV3-2
d_gene: TRBD1
CDR3aa: ASSRQGVYNEQF

j_gene: TRBJ1-2
v_gene: TRBV5-1
d_gene: TRBD1
CDR3aa: ASSSGTGGPYGYT

j_gene: TRBJ2-7
v_gene: TRBV5-5
d_gene: TRBD1
CDR3aa: ASTITQGATYEQY

j_gene: TRBJ2-1
v_gene: TRBV7-6
d_gene: NA
CDR3aa: ASSPARGGAYNEQF

j_gene: TRBJ1-6
v_gene: TRBV7-8
d_gene: NA
CDR3aa: ASSLVGRGNSPLH

j_gene: TRBJ1-2
v_gene: TRBV5-1
d_gene: NA
CDR3aa: ASSTTGEGYGYT

j_gene: TRBJ1-5
v_gene: TRBV27
d_gene: NA
CDR3aa: ASSLSTGTNQPQH

j_gene: TRBJ2-1
v_gene: TRBV7-2
d_gene: TRBD2
CDR3aa: ASSISGGARNEQF

j_gene: TRBJ2-3
v_gene: TRBV7-2
d_gene: NA
CDR3aa: ASSYQSARSTDTQY

j_gene: TRBJ2-2
v_gene: TRBV3-1/TRBV3-2
d_gene: TRBD2
CDR3aa: ASSPSGTGELF

j_gene: TRBJ2-7
v_gene: TRBV12-3/TRBV12-4
d_gene: NA
CDR3aa: ASSLGTDHEQY

j_gene: TRBJ1-1
v_gene: TRBV5-5
d_gene: NA
CDR3aa: ASSLEGVSTEAF

j_gene: TRBJ2-7
v_gene: TRBV10-3
d_gene: TRBD1
CDR3aa: AISWTGVSSSYEQY

j_gene: TRBJ2-7
v_gene: TRBV9
d_gene: NA
CDR3aa: ASSVAPRNYEQY

j_gene: TRBJ1-2
v_gene: TRBV29-1
d_gene: NA
CDR3aa: SVAISQGDGYT

j_gene: TRBJ1-4
v_gene: TRBV6-1
d_gene: TRBD1
CDR3aa: ASSEADRVDEKLF

j_gene: TRBJ1-4
v_gene: TRBV29-1
d_gene: TRBD1
CDR3aa: SVEWTGSNEKLF